The source of this T cell receptor (beta chain) is a study of T cell responses to AZD1222 COVID-19 vaccine. Study overall: Second doses that came at about 4 or about 12 weeks were put together.

General study findings and limits: Baseline seropositives among AZD1222 recipients totaled only six. Epitopes outside B.1.351 and B.1.1.7 mutated regions reportedly drew nearly half of spike TCRs.

TCRdb keeps only in-frame clones here, not all; method: immunoSEQ multiplex PCR. Of approximately 100,000 clones in the sample, roughly nine tenths were seen once. The V end was cut by 6 bases, the J end by 4 bases, with 15 bases between. The CDR3 contains 14 residues. The germline V gene encodes CDR1 LNHDA and CDR2 SQIVND (reference sequence). Comments on this clone: Its antigen is still unknown.

The rearrangement uses TRBV19 and TRBJ2-5; tentative D call: TRBD1 (5 bases). This clonotype originated in an adult in good health. The specimen was peripheral blood, collected on day 0 of AZD1222 vaccination. The CDR3: CASREWGSGETQYF. Written as DNA, the CDR3 is TGTGCCAGTAGGGAGTGGGGCTCCGGAGAGACCCAGTACTTC.